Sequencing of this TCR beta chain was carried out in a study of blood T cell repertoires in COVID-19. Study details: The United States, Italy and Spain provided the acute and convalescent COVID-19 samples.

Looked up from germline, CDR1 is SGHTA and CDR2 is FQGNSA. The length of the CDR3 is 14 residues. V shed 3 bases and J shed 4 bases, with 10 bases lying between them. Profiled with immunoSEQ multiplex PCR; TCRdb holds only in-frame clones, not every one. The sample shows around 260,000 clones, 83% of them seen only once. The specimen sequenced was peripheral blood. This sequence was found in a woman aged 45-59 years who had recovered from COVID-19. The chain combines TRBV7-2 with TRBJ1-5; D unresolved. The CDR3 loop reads CASSFAVHNQPQHF. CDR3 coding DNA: TGTGCCAGCAGCTTTGCAGTTCATAATCAGCCCCAGCATTTT.